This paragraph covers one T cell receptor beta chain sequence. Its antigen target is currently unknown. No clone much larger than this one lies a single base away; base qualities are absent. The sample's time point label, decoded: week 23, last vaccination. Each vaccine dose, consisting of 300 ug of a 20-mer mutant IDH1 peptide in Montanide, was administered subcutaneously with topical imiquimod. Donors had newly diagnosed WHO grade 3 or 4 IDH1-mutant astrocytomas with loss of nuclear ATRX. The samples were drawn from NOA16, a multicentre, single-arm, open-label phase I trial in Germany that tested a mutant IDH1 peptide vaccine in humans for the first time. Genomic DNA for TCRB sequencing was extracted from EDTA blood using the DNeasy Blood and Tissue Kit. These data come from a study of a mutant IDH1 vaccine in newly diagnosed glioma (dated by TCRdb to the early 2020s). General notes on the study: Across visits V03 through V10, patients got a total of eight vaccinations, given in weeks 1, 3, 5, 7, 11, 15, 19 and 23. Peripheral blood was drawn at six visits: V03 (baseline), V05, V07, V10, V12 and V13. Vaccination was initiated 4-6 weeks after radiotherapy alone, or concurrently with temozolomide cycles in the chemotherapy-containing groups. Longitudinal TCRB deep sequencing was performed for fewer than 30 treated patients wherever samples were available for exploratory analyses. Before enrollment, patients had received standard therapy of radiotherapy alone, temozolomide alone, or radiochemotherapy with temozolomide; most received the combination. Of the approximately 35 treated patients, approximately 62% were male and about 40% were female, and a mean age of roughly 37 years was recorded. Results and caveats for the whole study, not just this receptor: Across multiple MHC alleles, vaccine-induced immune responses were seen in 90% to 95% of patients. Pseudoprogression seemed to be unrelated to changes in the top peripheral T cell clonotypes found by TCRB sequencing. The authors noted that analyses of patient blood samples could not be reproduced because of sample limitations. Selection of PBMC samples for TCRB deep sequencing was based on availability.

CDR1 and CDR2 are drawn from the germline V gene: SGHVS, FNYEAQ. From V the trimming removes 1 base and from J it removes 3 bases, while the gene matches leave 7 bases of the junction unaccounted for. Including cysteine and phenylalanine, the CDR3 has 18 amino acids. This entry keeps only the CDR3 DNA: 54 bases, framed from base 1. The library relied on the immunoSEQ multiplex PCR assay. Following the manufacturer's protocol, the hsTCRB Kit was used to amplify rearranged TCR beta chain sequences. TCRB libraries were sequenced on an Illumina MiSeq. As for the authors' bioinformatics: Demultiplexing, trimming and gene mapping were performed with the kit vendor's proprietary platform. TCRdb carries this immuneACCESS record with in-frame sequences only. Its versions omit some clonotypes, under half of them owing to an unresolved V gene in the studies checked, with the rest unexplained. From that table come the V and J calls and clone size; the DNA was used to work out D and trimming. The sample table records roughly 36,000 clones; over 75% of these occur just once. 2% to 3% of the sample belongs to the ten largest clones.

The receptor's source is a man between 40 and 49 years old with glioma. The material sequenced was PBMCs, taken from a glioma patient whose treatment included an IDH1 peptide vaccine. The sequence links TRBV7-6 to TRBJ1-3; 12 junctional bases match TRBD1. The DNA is TGTGCCAGCAGCTTAGACCTGGGACAGGGGGCGGGTGGAAACACCATATATTTT. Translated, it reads CASSLDLGQGAGGNTIYF.